Described below is a single T cell receptor (beta chain) sequence and its context. The target antigen is unknown. V was pared by 6 bases and J by 4 bases, with 15 bases between. This CDR3 comprises 14 residues. Per the germline V gene, CDR1 is SGDLS and CDR2 is YYNGEE. The record originates from a study of cytomegalovirus exposure and HLA in healthy donors. Study-wide points: TCR beta chains associated with HLA were, in a later analysis, more clonally expanded than equally common others. Common viral pathogens seemed, in a later analysis, to connect with several of the most significant clusters.

In the PCR, 60 Vbeta and 13 Jbeta primers were used. Method: immunoSEQ multiplex PCR; TCRdb's copy keeps in-frame clones and lacks some. In the table there are 52,000 or so clones, 77% of which are singletons. This receptor was identified in a woman aged 40 to 50 in good health and CMV-seropositive. This chain connects TRBV9 to TRBJ2-3; tentatively, D is TRBD2 (6 bases). The material sequenced was PBMCs. This CDR3 is CASTLGPSADTQYF. DNA of the CDR3: TGTGCCAGCACCCTAGGCCCTAGCGCAGATACGCAGTATTTT.